This is a list of T cell receptor beta chains from one sample in a study of shared clonotypes between healthy human individuals. Clones were read by immunoSEQ multiplex PCR, and TCRdb kept only the in-frame ones, dropping some. The repertoire holds roughly 2.1 million clones, roughly 91% seen once, with more than 1.5% in the top ten. What was sequenced was naive CD8+ T cells from PBMCs. Receptor source: a man between 18 and 29 years old in good health. Some clones in this sample may be carry-over from other donors' samples. Each CDR3 is given with its conserved first and last residue. Each record gives: V gene, clone size, D gene, J gene, CDR3 protein, CDR3 DNA. A D gene is named only where the DNA matches it firmly. Only some rows state a clone size, as once, few, many or a class for expanded clones.

v_gene: TRBV29-1; abundance: .; d_gene: .; j_gene: TRBJ2-1; CDR3aa: CSVVWWDPRSSYNEQFF; CDR3nt: TGCAGCGTCGTGTGGTGGGACCCCCGCAGCTCCTACAATGAGCAGTTCTTC
v_gene: TRBV6-1; abundance: .; d_gene: TRBD2; j_gene: TRBJ2-7; CDR3aa: CASSEGRLAAYEQYF; CDR3nt: TGTGCCAGCAGTGAAGGGCGTCTAGCGGCCTACGAGCAGTACTTC
v_gene: TRBV19; abundance: .; d_gene: .; j_gene: TRBJ2-2; CDR3aa: CASSIGPRGGELFF; CDR3nt: TGTGCCAGTAGTATCGGCCCAAGGGGCGGGGAGCTGTTTTTT
v_gene: TRBV14; abundance: .; d_gene: .; j_gene: TRBJ2-7; CDR3aa: CASSQSQGWYEQYF; CDR3nt: TGTGCCAGCAGCCAATCCCAGGGTTGGTACGAGCAGTACTTC
v_gene: TRBV7-8; abundance: .; d_gene: TRBD2; j_gene: TRBJ2-2; CDR3aa: CASSLAAGAGELFF; CDR3nt: TGTGCCAGCAGCTTAGCGGCGGGAGCCGGGGAGCTGTTTTTT
v_gene: TRBV7-9; abundance: .; d_gene: .; j_gene: TRBJ1-2; CDR3aa: CASSSPGLSNYGYTF; CDR3nt: TGTGCCAGCAGCTCCCCGGGACTATCCAACTATGGCTACACCTTC
v_gene: TRBV6-5; abundance: once; d_gene: .; j_gene: TRBJ2-7; CDR3aa: CASSYTEGSSYEQYF; CDR3nt: TGTGCCAGCAGTTACACCGAGGGGAGTTCCTACGAGCAGTACTTC
v_gene: TRBV27; abundance: .; d_gene: .; j_gene: TRBJ2-1; CDR3aa: CASSPTGSFVNEQFF; CDR3nt: TGTGCCAGCAGTCCTACCGGGAGTTTTGTGAATGAGCAGTTCTTC
v_gene: TRBV27; abundance: .; d_gene: .; j_gene: TRBJ2-7; CDR3aa: CASSFGAGPYEQYF; CDR3nt: TGTGCCAGCAGTTTCGGTGCAGGGCCCTACGAGCAGTACTTC
v_gene: TRBV6-4; abundance: .; d_gene: .; j_gene: TRBJ1-1; CDR3aa: CASRAGNTEAFF; CDR3nt: TGTGCCAGCAGAGCAGGGAACACTGAAGCTTTCTTT
v_gene: TRBV7-9; abundance: .; d_gene: TRBD1; j_gene: TRBJ2-6; CDR3aa: CASSPRQGASGANVLTF; CDR3nt: TGTGCCAGCAGCCCCCGACAGGGGGCGTCCGGGGCCAACGTCCTGACTTTC
v_gene: TRBV2; abundance: once; d_gene: .; j_gene: TRBJ2-3; CDR3aa: CASSEAAGQIDTQYF; CDR3nt: TGTGCCAGCAGTGAAGCTGCAGGGCAGATAGATACGCAGTATTTT
v_gene: TRBV6-1; abundance: .; d_gene: .; j_gene: TRBJ2-2; CDR3aa: CASAQGAGELFF; CDR3nt: TGTGCCAGCGCACAGGGTGCCGGGGAGCTGTTTTTT
v_gene: TRBV4-3; abundance: once; d_gene: TRBD1; j_gene: TRBJ2-7; CDR3aa: CASSLGTGQTYEQYF; CDR3nt: TGCGCCAGCAGCCTAGGGACAGGGCAAACCTACGAGCAGTACTTC
v_gene: TRBV5-1; abundance: .; d_gene: TRBD1; j_gene: TRBJ1-2; CDR3aa: CASSSDRGAADYGYTF; CDR3nt: TGCGCCAGCAGCTCCGACAGGGGAGCCGCGGACTATGGCTACACCTTC
v_gene: TRBV6-5; abundance: .; d_gene: .; j_gene: TRBJ2-3; CDR3aa: CASQQTDTQYF; CDR3nt: TGTGCCAGCCAGCAAACAGATACGCAGTATTTT
v_gene: TRBV11-3; abundance: .; d_gene: TRBD2; j_gene: TRBJ2-1; CDR3aa: CASSHGRPTYNEQFF; CDR3nt: TGTGCCAGCAGCCACGGGAGGCCCACCTACAATGAGCAGTTCTTC
v_gene: TRBV28; abundance: .; d_gene: .; j_gene: TRBJ1-1; CDR3aa: CASSLSVGAMETEAFF; CDR3nt: TGTGCCAGCAGTTTATCGGTCGGGGCGATGGAGACTGAAGCTTTCTTT
v_gene: TRBV4-1; abundance: .; d_gene: .; j_gene: TRBJ1-1; CDR3aa: CASSQSSVGADTEAFF; CDR3nt: TGCGCCAGCAGCCAATCATCAGTGGGGGCGGACACTGAAGCTTTCTTT
v_gene: TRBV11-2; abundance: once; d_gene: TRBD2; j_gene: TRBJ2-7; CDR3aa: CASSYSSGSYEQYF; CDR3nt: TGTGCCAGCAGCTACTCTAGCGGGAGTTACGAGCAGTACTTC
v_gene: TRBV7-9; abundance: few; d_gene: .; j_gene: TRBJ1-5; CDR3aa: CASSLALQPQHF; CDR3nt: TGTGCCAGCAGCTTAGCTCTTCAGCCCCAGCATTTT
v_gene: TRBV5-1; abundance: once; d_gene: TRBD1; j_gene: TRBJ2-7; CDR3aa: CASSSWTGETYEQYF; CDR3nt: TGCGCCAGCAGCTCTTGGACAGGGGAAACCTACGAGCAGTACTTC
v_gene: TRBV27; abundance: .; d_gene: .; j_gene: TRBJ2-3; CDR3aa: CASSRGLRDTQYF; CDR3nt: TGTGCCAGCAGTCGCGGACTACGGGATACGCAGTATTTT
v_gene: TRBV11-2; abundance: .; d_gene: TRBD2; j_gene: TRBJ2-5; CDR3aa: CASSPGREETQYF; CDR3nt: TGTGCCAGCAGCCCTGGGAGGGAAGAGACCCAGTACTTC
v_gene: TRBV6-5; abundance: .; d_gene: .; j_gene: TRBJ1-2; CDR3aa: CASSYSGLTNYGYTF; CDR3nt: TGTGCCAGCAGTTACTCGGGCCTAACTAACTATGGCTACACCTTC
v_gene: TRBV25-1; abundance: .; d_gene: .; j_gene: TRBJ1-2; CDR3aa: CASSSSQERAGWAYGYTF; CDR3nt: TGTGCCAGCAGTTCATCGCAGGAGAGGGCAGGGTGGGCTTATGGCTACACCTTC
v_gene: TRBV28; abundance: .; d_gene: .; j_gene: TRBJ1-5; CDR3aa: CASSLLSIPRSGPTRGQPQHF; CDR3nt: TGTGCCAGCAGTTTATTGAGCATCCCCCGATCGGGACCGACCCGGGGCCAGCCCCAGCATTTT
v_gene: TRBV9; abundance: .; d_gene: TRBD2; j_gene: TRBJ2-5; CDR3aa: CASSGLAGGIETQYF; CDR3nt: TGTGCCAGCAGCGGACTAGCGGGAGGGATCGAGACCCAGTACTTC
v_gene: TRBV27; abundance: .; d_gene: .; j_gene: TRBJ1-1; CDR3aa: CASSLGPRGNTEAFF; CDR3nt: TGTGCCAGCAGTTTAGGCCCTCGGGGGAACACTGAAGCTTTCTTT
v_gene: TRBV6-1; abundance: .; d_gene: TRBD2; j_gene: TRBJ2-7; CDR3aa: CASSEFGRRYEQYF; CDR3nt: TGTGCCAGCAGTGAATTCGGGAGGCGGTACGAGCAGTACTTC
v_gene: TRBV7-8; abundance: .; d_gene: TRBD2; j_gene: TRBJ2-7; CDR3aa: CASSFRGAYEQYF; CDR3nt: TGTGCCAGCAGCTTCCGGGGGGCCTACGAGCAGTACTTC
v_gene: TRBV19; abundance: .; d_gene: .; j_gene: TRBJ2-2; CDR3aa: CASSQRGVLTGELFF; CDR3nt: TGTGCCAGTAGCCAAAGGGGGGTTCTCACCGGGGAGCTGTTTTTT
v_gene: TRBV5-6; abundance: .; d_gene: TRBD2; j_gene: TRBJ2-1; CDR3aa: CASTLGGSYNEQFF; CDR3nt: TGTGCCAGCACGCTGGGGGGGTCCTACAATGAGCAGTTCTTC
v_gene: TRBV10-3; abundance: .; d_gene: TRBD2; j_gene: TRBJ2-5; CDR3aa: CAISGILAGVNETQYF; CDR3nt: TGTGCCATCAGCGGAATACTAGCGGGAGTAAATGAGACCCAGTACTTC
v_gene: TRBV10-3; abundance: .; d_gene: TRBD1; j_gene: TRBJ1-2; CDR3aa: CAISGSGQGAHGYTF; CDR3nt: TGTGCCATCAGTGGCTCGGGACAGGGGGCCCATGGCTACACCTTC
v_gene: TRBV10-3; abundance: .; d_gene: .; j_gene: TRBJ2-7; CDR3aa: CAISGEWSYEQYF; CDR3nt: TGTGCCATCAGTGGGGAGTGGTCCTACGAGCAGTACTTC
v_gene: TRBV27; abundance: .; d_gene: TRBD1; j_gene: TRBJ2-2; CDR3aa: CASSLGTGYSGELFF; CDR3nt: TGTGCCAGCAGTTTGGGGACAGGGTACTCCGGGGAGCTGTTTTTT
v_gene: TRBV15; abundance: .; d_gene: TRBD2; j_gene: TRBJ2-4; CDR3aa: CATSSSGEGAKNIQYF; CDR3nt: TGTGCCACCAGCTCTAGCGGGGAAGGGGCCAAAAACATTCAGTACTTC
v_gene: TRBV19; abundance: once; d_gene: .; j_gene: TRBJ2-1; CDR3aa: CASSIIGDPNNEQFF; CDR3nt: TGTGCCAGTAGTATTATAGGGGATCCCAACAATGAGCAGTTCTTC
v_gene: TRBV27; abundance: .; d_gene: .; j_gene: TRBJ2-7; CDR3aa: CASRTTGRLAEQYF; CDR3nt: TGTGCCAGCAGAACAACGGGGCGTCTGGCGGAGCAGTACTTC
v_gene: TRBV2; abundance: .; d_gene: .; j_gene: TRBJ2-3; CDR3aa: CASKQPPATDTQYF; CDR3nt: TGTGCCAGCAAACAACCCCCCGCGACGGATACGCAGTATTTT
v_gene: TRBV4-2; abundance: .; d_gene: .; j_gene: TRBJ2-3; CDR3aa: CASSSTTDTQYF; CDR3nt: TGTGCCAGCAGCTCGACCACAGATACGCAGTATTTT
v_gene: TRBV2; abundance: .; d_gene: .; j_gene: TRBJ1-2; CDR3aa: CASRAVTGTYGYTF; CDR3nt: TGTGCCAGCAGGGCAGTCACAGGAACATATGGCTACACCTTC
v_gene: TRBV11-2; abundance: .; d_gene: TRBD2; j_gene: TRBJ2-1; CDR3aa: CASSSDGLAGVREQFF; CDR3nt: TGTGCCAGCAGCTCTGACGGACTAGCGGGAGTCAGGGAGCAGTTCTTC
v_gene: TRBV9; abundance: .; d_gene: TRBD2; j_gene: TRBJ2-1; CDR3aa: CASSVYSALAGGRGFNEQFF; CDR3nt: TGTGCCAGCAGCGTATATAGCGCTCTAGCAGGAGGGAGGGGCTTCAATGAGCAGTTCTTC
v_gene: TRBV2; abundance: .; d_gene: TRBD1; j_gene: TRBJ2-1; CDR3aa: CASSDYRGLNEQFF; CDR3nt: TGTGCCAGCAGTGACTACAGGGGGCTAAATGAGCAGTTCTTC
v_gene: TRBV4-1; abundance: .; d_gene: TRBD2; j_gene: TRBJ2-7; CDR3aa: CASSPEASGPLEQYF; CDR3nt: TGCGCCAGCAGCCCCGAGGCTAGCGGCCCCCTCGAGCAGTACTTC
v_gene: TRBV6-1; abundance: .; d_gene: TRBD1; j_gene: TRBJ2-7; CDR3aa: CASRGQGHSFYEQYF; CDR3nt: TGTGCCAGCAGGGGACAGGGCCATTCTTTCTACGAGCAGTACTTC
v_gene: TRBV27; abundance: .; d_gene: TRBD2; j_gene: TRBJ2-7; CDR3aa: CASSMPGLAYEQYF; CDR3nt: TGTGCCAGCAGCATGCCGGGACTAGCTTACGAGCAGTACTTC
v_gene: TRBV28; abundance: .; d_gene: .; j_gene: TRBJ1-5; CDR3aa: CASSLRDQPQHF; CDR3nt: TGTGCCAGCAGTTTAAGGGATCAGCCCCAGCATTTT
v_gene: TRBV9; abundance: .; d_gene: TRBD2; j_gene: TRBJ2-3; CDR3aa: CASRPSGTSTDTQYF; CDR3nt: TGTGCCAGCAGACCTAGCGGAACTAGCACAGATACGCAGTATTTT
v_gene: TRBV5-1; abundance: .; d_gene: TRBD1; j_gene: TRBJ2-2; CDR3aa: CASSVDRGNTGELFF; CDR3nt: TGCGCCAGCAGCGTCGACAGGGGGAACACCGGGGAGCTGTTTTTT
v_gene: TRBV11-2; abundance: .; d_gene: TRBD1; j_gene: TRBJ1-5; CDR3aa: CASSSSTGPGQPQHF; CDR3nt: TGTGCCAGCAGCTCCTCGACAGGGCCAGGGCAGCCCCAGCATTTT
v_gene: TRBV5-6; abundance: .; d_gene: .; j_gene: TRBJ2-7; CDR3aa: CASSLSALSYEQYF; CDR3nt: TGTGCCAGCAGCTTATCGGCCCTTTCCTACGAGCAGTACTTC
v_gene: TRBV7-9; abundance: .; d_gene: .; j_gene: TRBJ2-7; CDR3aa: CASSSGGLAYEQYF; CDR3nt: TGTGCCAGCAGCTCCGGGGGACTCGCTTACGAGCAGTACTTC
v_gene: TRBV9; abundance: .; d_gene: .; j_gene: TRBJ2-1; CDR3aa: CASSVGVVANYNEQFF; CDR3nt: TGTGCCAGCAGCGTAGGAGTGGTAGCGAACTACAATGAGCAGTTCTTC
v_gene: TRBV10-2; abundance: .; d_gene: .; j_gene: TRBJ2-1; CDR3aa: CASSERGLSNEQFF; CDR3nt: TGCGCCAGCAGTGAGCGGGGTTTGAGCAATGAGCAGTTCTTC
v_gene: TRBV18; abundance: once; d_gene: TRBD2; j_gene: TRBJ2-7; CDR3aa: CASWGLAGVSGVFYEQYF; CDR3nt: TGTGCCAGCTGGGGGCTAGCGGGAGTCAGCGGAGTCTTCTACGAGCAGTACTTC